The 5 T cell receptor beta chains below all came from one sample that was sequenced in a study of blood T cell repertoires in COVID-19. The repertoire was sequenced with immunoSEQ multiplex PCR; TCRdb's copy has only in-frame clones and lacks some. The table has roughly 250,000 clones, 65% to 90% seen once. The material sequenced was peripheral blood. The receptors here all came from a woman in her seventies with acute or convalescent COVID-19.

The chain is built from TRBV14 and TRBJ1-2; 8 bases match TRBD1. V lost 3 bases and J lost 7; bases outside the gene matches: 4. There are 13 residues in the CDR3. Germline values: CDR1 SGHDN, CDR2 FVKESK. In nucleotides, the CDR3 is TGTGCCAGCAGCCATACAGGGGGAGGTGGCTACACCTTC. This translates into CASSHTGGGGYTF.

This clone was counted between two and nine times. The chain combines TRBV7-2 with TRBJ2-3; a possible D gene is TRBD2 (5 bases). Germline-derived CDR1 and CDR2 are SGHTA and FQGNSA. V was shortened by 5 bases and J by 1 base, with 7 bases between the two germline ends. This CDR3 has 13 residues. The CDR3 DNA reads as TGTGCCAGCAGCCCCGGGGGCACAGATACGCAGTATTTT. Translated, it gives CASSPGGTDTQYF.

The rearrangement joins TRBV10-3 to TRBJ2-1; 8 nucleotides match TRBD1. This CDR3 is built from 12 residues. V lost 10 bases to trimming and J lost 6 bases; unmatched junction nucleotides: 5. CDR1 ENHRY and CDR2 SYGVKD come from the germline V gene. CDR3 region: CATGQGLNEQFF. The CDR3 region has the DNA TGTGCCACAGGACAGGGTCTCAATGAGCAGTTCTTC.

The CDR3 DNA reads as TGTGCCAGCAGTCTCGCTGGCCCGGGCCCGGGAGGCTACACCTTC. The encoded protein is CASSLAGPGPGGYTF. The chain has TRBV2 and TRBJ1-2; D uncertain. Per germline, CDR1 SNHLY and CDR2 FYNNEI. Trimming pared 5 bases from V and 8 bases from J, leaving 21 bases between. This CDR3 has 15 amino acids.

The chain combines TRBV2 with TRBJ1-5; D possibly corresponds to TRBD1 (6 bases). The V and J ends lost 8 bases and 6 bases respectively, with 20 bases between them. The CDR3 is made up of 15 amino acids. Germline assignment: CDR1 SNHLY and CDR2 FYNNEI. CDR3 nucleotides: TGTGCCAGCTCCGGGATACAGGGTGGGGGTCAGCCCCAGCATTTT. Its translation is CASSGIQGGGQPQHF. The variable domain in full, completed from reference TRBV2 and TRBJ1-5, reads EPEVTQTPSHQVTQMGQEVILRCVPISNHLYFYWYRQILGQKVEFLVSFYNNEISEKSEIFDDQFSVERPDGSNFTLKIRSTKLEDSAMYFCASSGIQGGGQPQHFGDGTRLSIL.